Listed below are T cell receptor beta chains from one sample, sequenced in a study of cytomegalovirus exposure and HLA in healthy donors. Only in-frame clones appear in the TCRdb table, and some are missing; sequencing was by immunoSEQ multiplex PCR. The sample gives fewer than 65,000 clones, 89% of which show up once; roughly 15% is in the top ten. Specimen: PBMCs. The origin of the receptors is a woman under 30 in good health and CMV-seronegative. The CDR3 runs from the conserved cysteine through the conserved F or W. The D gene is left open where the match is weak.

j_call v_call d_call cdr3_aa
TRBJ1-5 TRBV6-1 - CASSSQHSNQPQHF
TRBJ2-6 TRBV10-3 - CAISDPGGANVLTF
TRBJ2-1 TRBV4-1 - CASSQGKRVDGGLDSNEQFF
TRBJ2-7 TRBV13 TRBD1 CASSLRDRGREQYF
TRBJ1-1 TRBV5-4 TRBD1 CASSSRTGADGTEAFF
TRBJ2-7 TRBV30 - CAWTEDGRPYEQYF
TRBJ1-1 TRBV2 - CASSLLNTEAFF
TRBJ2-7 TRBV7-2 TRBD1 CASSLGGQGKQYF
TRBJ2-5 TRBV7-9 - CASSLRGALTQYF
TRBJ2-1 TRBV27 - CATQRGGQPSYNEQFF
TRBJ2-5 TRBV9 - CASSPGVVQETQYF
TRBJ2-1 TRBV6-4 - CASSDNRRLISYNEQFF
TRBJ1-5 TRBV2 - CASSVSSHQPQHF
TRBJ2-5 TRBV30 - CAWSKSVQETQYF
TRBJ2-7 TRBV7-2 - CASSSGRGSYEQYF
TRBJ2-7 TRBV6-1 - CASSEGTSLSYEQYF
TRBJ2-7 TRBV7-2 TRBD2 CASSARPTSGFSYEQYF
TRBJ1-2 TRBV18 - CASSELENYYGYTF
TRBJ2-2 TRBV7-2 - CASSLVGQGSTGELFF
TRBJ1-2 TRBV18 - CASSPPVPAYGYTF
TRBJ1-5 TRBV30 - CAWSRGGINQPQHF
TRBJ2-3 TRBV18 TRBD2 CASSPLAGGTDTQYF
TRBJ2-5 TRBV5-6 TRBD2 CASSYTLAGETQYF
TRBJ2-7 TRBV7-2 - CASSLEPASTYEQYF
TRBJ2-5 TRBV11-2 TRBD1 CASSIHGAGGPTQETQYF
TRBJ2-3 TRBV5-1 TRBD1 CASSLAGTGGADTQYF
TRBJ2-1 TRBV4-3 TRBD2 CASSQDRAGDSNEQFF
TRBJ2-2 TRBV27 - CASLDSNTGELFF
TRBJ1-5 TRBV6-5 TRBD1 CASSSGQGGNQPQHF
TRBJ1-1 TRBV27 - CASSLPPGMSNTEAFF
TRBJ1-2 TRBV27 - CASSLSRNTGTYGYTF
TRBJ2-7 TRBV11-2 TRBD2 CASSSRLAGTTEQYF
TRBJ2-5 TRBV28 TRBD1 CASSHTPLTGEETQYF
TRBJ2-3 TRBV5-8 TRBD2 CASSSGLAGIFSTDTQYF
TRBJ2-1 TRBV5-1 TRBD2 CASSLGTSGRVVNEQFF
TRBJ1-2 TRBV30 - CAWSVMDSYGYTF
TRBJ2-7 TRBV18 TRBD1 CASSPARDRGNEQYF
TRBJ2-7 TRBV9 TRBD1 CASSAGQVPYEQYF
TRBJ1-2 TRBV7-2 - CASSFSNYGYTF
TRBJ2-3 TRBV6-1 TRBD2 CASLLLAGVADTQYF